This T cell receptor (beta chain) was documented in a study of blood T cell repertoires in COVID-19 (TCRdb year 2020). Turning to the overall study: Collaborator samples came from the United States, Italy and Spain and covered acute and convalescent phases of COVID-19. The material from the prospective study consisted of cDNA or gDNA derived from T cells, B-cell-depleted T cells, or PBMCs. The dataset comprised deeply sampled blood TCRbeta repertoires from subjects exposed to, actively infected with, or recovered from COVID-19. A freely available public database, intended as a resource for researchers studying the immune response to SARS-CoV-2, is where the repertoires were released. The samples were drawn from two sources: the first 160 participants of the ongoing ImmuneRACE study, and some 1,300 subjects contributed by 6 global collaborators. A de-identified subject ID, COVID-19 status, age in years and sex were almost always included in the sample metadata. Where available, HLA class I and class II types were taken from metadata supplied by the sample provider and were not determined by assay-based typing. Here is what the overall study found, with its caveats: Clinical and demographic metadata were provided uncurated, with the amount varying by source and participant.

Trimmed from V: 6 bases; trimmed from J: 2 bases; junction bases lacking a gene match: 7. From the cysteine through the phenylalanine, the CDR3 covers 15 amino acids. The DNA shown is the 45-base CDR3, in frame from base 1. According to the germline V gene, CDR1 reads SQVTM and CDR2 reads ANQGSEA. The immunoSEQ Assay, a bias-controlled multiplex PCR, was used to amplify TCRbeta CDR3 regions from genomic DNA. The source study handled its data this way. Nucleated cell counts per sample were estimated from amplification of reference gene primers within the assay. To quantify the absolute abundance of each unique TCRbeta CDR3 rearrangement, sequence reads were collapsed and filtered. For each sample, productive Simpson clonality was calculated as the square root of Simpson's diversity index across productive rearrangements. TCRdb mirrors the immuneACCESS table, restricted to in-frame sequences. Some clones are absent from its copies; in checked studies, under half trace to an unresolved V gene, and the reason for the others is unknown. From that table come the V and J calls and clone size; the DNA was used to work out D and trimming. The sample table contains approximately 210,000 clones; only one count was recorded for around four fifths of them. Around 1% of the sample goes to the ten largest clones.

Concerning this clone itself: Its antigen is unknown. The sample holds no much larger clone one base away, and base qualities are not on file.

One collaborating source in Seattle enrolled patients during active infection and followed them longitudinally through the course of disease. Whole blood was collected in K2EDTA tubes by collaborating institutions according to the institutions' own protocols. For TCRbeta analysis, collaborator samples were shipped as frozen whole blood, as isolated PBMCs, or as DNA extracted from either sample type. Sequencing input: peripheral blood. This TCR came from a man aged 55 to 70 with COVID-19, enrolled during active disease. Recombination linked TRBV29-1 to TRBJ1-5, with 10 central nucleotides matching TRBD1. The CDR3 region reads CSVSTGTGGNQPQHF. The sequenced DNA: TGCAGCGTATCGACCGGGACAGGGGGCAATCAGCCCCAGCATTTT.